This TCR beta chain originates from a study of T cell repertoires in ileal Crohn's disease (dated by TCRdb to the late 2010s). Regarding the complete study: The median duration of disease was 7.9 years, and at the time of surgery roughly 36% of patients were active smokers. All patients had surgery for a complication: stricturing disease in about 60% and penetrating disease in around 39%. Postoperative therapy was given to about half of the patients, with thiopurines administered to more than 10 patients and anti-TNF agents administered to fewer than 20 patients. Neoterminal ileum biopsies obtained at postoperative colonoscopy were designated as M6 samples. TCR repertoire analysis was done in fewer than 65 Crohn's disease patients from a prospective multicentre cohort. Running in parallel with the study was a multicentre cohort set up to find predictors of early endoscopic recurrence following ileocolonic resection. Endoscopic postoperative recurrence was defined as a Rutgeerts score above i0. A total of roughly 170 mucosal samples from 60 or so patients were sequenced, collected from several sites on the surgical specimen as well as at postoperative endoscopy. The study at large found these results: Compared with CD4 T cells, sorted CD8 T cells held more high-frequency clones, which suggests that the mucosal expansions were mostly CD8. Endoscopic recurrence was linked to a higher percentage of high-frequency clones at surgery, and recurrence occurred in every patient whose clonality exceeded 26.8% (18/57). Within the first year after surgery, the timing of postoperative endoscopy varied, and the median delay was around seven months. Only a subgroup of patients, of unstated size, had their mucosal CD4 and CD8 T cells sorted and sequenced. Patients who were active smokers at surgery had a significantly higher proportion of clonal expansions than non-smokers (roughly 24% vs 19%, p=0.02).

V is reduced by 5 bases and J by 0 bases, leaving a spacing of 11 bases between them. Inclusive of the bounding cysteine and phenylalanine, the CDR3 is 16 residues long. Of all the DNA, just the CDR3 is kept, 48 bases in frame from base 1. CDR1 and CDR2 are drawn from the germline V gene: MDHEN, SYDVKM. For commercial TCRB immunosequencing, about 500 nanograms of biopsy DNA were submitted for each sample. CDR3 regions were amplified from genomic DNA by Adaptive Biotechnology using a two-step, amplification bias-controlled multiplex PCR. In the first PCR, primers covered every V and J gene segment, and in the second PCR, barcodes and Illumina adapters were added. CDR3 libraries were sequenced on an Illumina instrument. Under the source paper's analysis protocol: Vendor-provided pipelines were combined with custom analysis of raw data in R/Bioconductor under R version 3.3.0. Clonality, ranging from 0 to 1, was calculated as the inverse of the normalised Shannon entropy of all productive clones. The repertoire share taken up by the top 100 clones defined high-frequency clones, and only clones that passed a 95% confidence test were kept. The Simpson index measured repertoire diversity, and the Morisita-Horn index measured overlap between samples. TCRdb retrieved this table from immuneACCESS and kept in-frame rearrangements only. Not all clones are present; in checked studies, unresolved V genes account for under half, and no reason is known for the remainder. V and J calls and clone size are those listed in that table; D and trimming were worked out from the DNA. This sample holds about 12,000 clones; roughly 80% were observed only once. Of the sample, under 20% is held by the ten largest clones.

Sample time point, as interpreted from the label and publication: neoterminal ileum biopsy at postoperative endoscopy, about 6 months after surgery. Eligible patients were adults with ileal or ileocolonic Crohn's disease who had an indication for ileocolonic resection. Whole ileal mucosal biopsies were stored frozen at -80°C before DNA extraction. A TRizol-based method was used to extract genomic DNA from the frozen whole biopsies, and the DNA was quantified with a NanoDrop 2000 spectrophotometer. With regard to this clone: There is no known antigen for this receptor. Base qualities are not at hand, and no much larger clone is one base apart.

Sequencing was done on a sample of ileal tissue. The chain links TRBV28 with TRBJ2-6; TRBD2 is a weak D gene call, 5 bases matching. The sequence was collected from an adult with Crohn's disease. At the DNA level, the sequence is TGTGCCAGCAGTAGCGGTGAACCCTCTGGGGCCAACGTCCTGACTTTC. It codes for CASSSGEPSGANVLTF. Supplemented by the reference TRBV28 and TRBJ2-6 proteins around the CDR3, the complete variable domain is DVKVTQSSRYLVKRTGEKVFLECVQDMDHENMFWYRQDPGLGLRLIYFSYDVKMKEKGDIPEGYSVSREKKERFSLILESASTNQTSMYLCASSSGEPSGANVLTFGAGSRLTVL.